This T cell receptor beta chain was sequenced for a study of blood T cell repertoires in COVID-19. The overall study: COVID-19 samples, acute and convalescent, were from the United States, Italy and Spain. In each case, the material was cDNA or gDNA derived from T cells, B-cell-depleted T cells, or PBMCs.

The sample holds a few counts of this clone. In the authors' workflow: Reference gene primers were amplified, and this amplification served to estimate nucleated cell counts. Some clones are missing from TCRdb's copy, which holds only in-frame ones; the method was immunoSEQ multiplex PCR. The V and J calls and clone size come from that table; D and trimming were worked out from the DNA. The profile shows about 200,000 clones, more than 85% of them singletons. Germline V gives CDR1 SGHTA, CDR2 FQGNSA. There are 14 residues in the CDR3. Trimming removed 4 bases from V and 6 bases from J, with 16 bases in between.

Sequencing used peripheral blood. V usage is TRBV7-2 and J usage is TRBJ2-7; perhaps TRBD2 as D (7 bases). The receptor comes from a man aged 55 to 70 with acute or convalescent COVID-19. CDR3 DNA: TGTGCCAGCAGCTCAAGCGGGACACTCTCCGAGCAGTACTTC. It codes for CASSSSGTLSEQYF.